This TCR beta chain was recovered during a study of blood T cells in healthy people across ages. A second PCR of 7 to 11 cycles used a sample-barcoded 5' primer and a J-beta primer mix. Template switching added a 12-random-nucleotide identifier to every cDNA molecule. TCRdb recomputed calls from the 5' RACE reads with MiXCR, one row per CDR3 protein. Here the sample spans over 1,300,000 distinct CDR3 sequences, roughly 60% being singletons. CDR3 size: 13 residues. Trimming took 6 bases from V and 4 from J, leaving 13 bases between them. Per germline, CDR1 SQVTM and CDR2 ANQGSEA. This clonotype was observed a few times.

This TCR was sampled from a man younger than 35 in good health. Sequencing was carried out using blood. The chain recombines TRBV29-1 with TRBJ2-1; D is unresolved. The CDR3 DNA follows: TGCAGCGTGTCGGACGGAAATTACAATGAGCAGTTCTTC. Amino acid sequence: CSVSDGNYNEQFF.